The sequence of this T cell receptor (beta chain) was determined in a study of identical twins. CDR3 length equals 15 residues. V gave up 6 bases and J gave up 7 bases; unmatched junction bases: 10. TCRdb re-derived calls from the 5' RACE reads in MiXCR, one entry per CDR3 protein. Seen here are roughly 720,000 distinct CDR3 sequences, about 20% observed once, and the top ten hold about an eighth. These sequences were also reported in another study, on T cells expressing NK-cell markers. That publication notes: Among eight sequenced donors, seven carried HCMV seropositivity while one was seronegative.

This sequence originates from a woman aged 18-29 years in good health. The chain carries TRBV12-3 or TRBV12-4 and TRBJ2-3, with 10 bases that match TRBD2. Sequencing was performed on PBMCs. CDR3 residues: CASSISSGSLHTQYF. Here the CDR3 DNA reads TGTGCCAGCAGCATTTCTAGCGGGAGTTTGCATACGCAGTATTTT.